The clone carrying this TCR beta chain was detected a few times. Its antigen is as yet unknown. Full-length variable regions came from constant-region reverse primers plus semi-nested Nested Universal Primer A PCR. MiXCR, applied by TCRdb to the 5' RACE reads, yields one record per CDR3 protein. This repertoire shows fewer than 40,000 distinct CDR3 sequences, around 22% found once; its top ten account for approximately 4%. Memory CD4+ cells were defined as CD4+CD45RO+CD25-. The study's findings and limits: Tumor Treg TCRs overlapped most with tumor naive CD4+ cells. The larger cohort examined one V-J beta rearrangement, not whole repertoires.

Germline CDR1 and CDR2: MNHEY and SVGEGT. V was clipped by 8 bases and J by 1 base, with 13 bases between them. CDR3 size: 14 residues. The specimen sequenced was memory CD4+ T cells sorted from blood. The subset denotes: memory CD4+ T cells, CD4+CD45RO+CD25-. This chain joins TRBV6-2 or TRBV6-3 and TRBJ2-3; maybe TRBD1 (6 bases). This clonotype originated in a female donor with breast cancer. The CDR3 here is CASRSAGGTDTQYF. CDR3 nucleotide sequence: TGTGCCAGCCGGTCGGCAGGGGGCACAGATACGCAGTATTTT.